This T cell receptor (beta chain) stems from a study of control samples from healthy donors and cancer patients. Using immunoSEQ multiplex PCR, the repertoire was profiled, and TCRdb retains in-frame clones only, with some absent. The data contain about 150,000 clones, about 93% of them singletons. The V gene's germline CDR1 is SNHLY and CDR2 FYNNEI. The CDR3 is made up of 15 amino acids. Trimming at V came to 1 base and at J to 2 bases, leaving 2 bases not matched to a gene. The specimen was blood. The source of this sequence is a man in his forties or fifties in good health. The chain joins TRBV2 to TRBJ2-7; 10 positions match TRBD1. The CDR3 bases are TGTGCCAGCAGTGAAGAAGGACAGGGGGCCTACGAGCAGTACTTC. Protein sequence: CASSEEGQGAYEQYF. Full variable domain (missing parts from reference TRBV2 and TRBJ2-7): EPEVTQTPSHQVTQMGQEVILRCVPISNHLYFYWYRQILGQKVEFLVSFYNNEISEKSEIFDDQFSVERPDGSNFTLKIRSTKLEDSAMYFCASSEEGQGAYEQYFGPGTRLTVT.